This is a list of T cell receptor beta chains from one sample in a study of blood T cell repertoires in COVID-19. Sequencing was performed with immunoSEQ multiplex PCR; in TCRdb, only in-frame clones are kept and a portion is missing. This table has about 110,000 clones, 70% to 80% appearing once. Sequencing was done on a sample of peripheral blood. The source is a human donor with acute or convalescent COVID-19. The donor label of this sample is uncertain. Both conserved end residues are part of each CDR3. The D gene is left open where the match is weak. Expanded clones are given a class, and other clones once, few, many or no size at all.

CDR3 DNA: TGTGCCAGCAGCCAAGCCGTCAGACAAACCGGGGAGCTGTTTTTT
CDR3 protein: CASSQAVRQTGELFF
CDR3 length: 15
D gene: -
J gene: TRBJ2-2
V gene: TRBV3-1/TRBV3-2
clone size: many

CDR3 DNA: TGTGCCAGCAGTGGAAACAGGGGTGGGGCCAACGTCCTGACTTTC
CDR3 protein: CASSGNRGGANVLTF
CDR3 length: 15
D gene: TRBD1
J gene: TRBJ2-6
V gene: TRBV2
clone size: -

CDR3 DNA: TGTGCCAGCAGCAAGACAGGTCTCTATAATTCACCCCTCCACTTT
CDR3 protein: CASSKTGLYNSPLHF
CDR3 length: 15
D gene: -
J gene: TRBJ1-6
V gene: TRBV7-9
clone size: -

CDR3 DNA: TGTGCCAGCAGCCCAATCCCTCTCCGGGATGCTGGCTACACCTTC
CDR3 protein: CASSPIPLRDAGYTF
CDR3 length: 15
D gene: -
J gene: TRBJ1-2
V gene: TRBV7-2
clone size: -

CDR3 DNA: TGTGCCAGCAGCTTAGCCATTGGAGCGGGGGTGTATACGCAGTATTTT
CDR3 protein: CASSLAIGAGVYTQYF
CDR3 length: 16
D gene: TRBD2
J gene: TRBJ2-3
V gene: TRBV13
clone size: -

CDR3 DNA: TGCAGTGCTAGACCTCAGGCTGAAGCTTTCTTT
CDR3 protein: CSARPQAEAFF
CDR3 length: 11
D gene: -
J gene: TRBJ1-1
V gene: TRBV20-1
clone size: few

CDR3 DNA: TGTGCCAGCTCACAAGGGACAGGCCAGCCCCAGCATTTT
CDR3 protein: CASSQGTGQPQHF
CDR3 length: 13
D gene: TRBD1
J gene: TRBJ1-5
V gene: TRBV18
clone size: -

CDR3 DNA: TGTGCCAGCAGGGATGGGACAGTGAACACCGGGGAGCTGTTTTTT
CDR3 protein: CASRDGTVNTGELFF
CDR3 length: 15
D gene: TRBD1
J gene: TRBJ2-2
V gene: TRBV2
clone size: once

CDR3 DNA: TGCGCCAGCAGCTTAGGACAGGGGGAAGATGGCTACACCTTC
CDR3 protein: CASSLGQGEDGYTF
CDR3 length: 14
D gene: TRBD1
J gene: TRBJ1-2
V gene: TRBV5-1
clone size: once

CDR3 DNA: TGTGCCAGCAGCTTCACACAGAACTATGGCTACACCTTC
CDR3 protein: CASSFTQNYGYTF
CDR3 length: 13
D gene: -
J gene: TRBJ1-2
V gene: TRBV6-5
clone size: -

CDR3 DNA: TGTGCCAGCAGTTACTCCCGCGGGGGCCCCGGGGAGCTGTTTTTT
CDR3 protein: CASSYSRGGPGELFF
CDR3 length: 15
D gene: -
J gene: TRBJ2-2
V gene: TRBV6-7
clone size: -

CDR3 DNA: TGTGCCAGCAGTGAACGGGGACAGGTTACCTACGAGCAGTACTTC
CDR3 protein: CASSERGQVTYEQYF
CDR3 length: 15
D gene: TRBD1
J gene: TRBJ2-7
V gene: TRBV6-1
clone size: few

CDR3 DNA: TGCGCCACCATAAAAGGGACAGAACTCACCGGGGAGCTGTTTTTT
CDR3 protein: CATIKGTELTGELFF
CDR3 length: 15
D gene: TRBD1
J gene: TRBJ2-2
V gene: TRBV5-1
clone size: -

CDR3 DNA: TGTGCCAGCAGTTACCAGTCGGGAGGGAGCTATGGCTACACCTTC
CDR3 protein: CASSYQSGGSYGYTF
CDR3 length: 15
D gene: -
J gene: TRBJ1-2
V gene: TRBV6-6
clone size: -

CDR3 DNA: TGTGCCAGCAGCACCAGGACAGACCTCAGGACTGAAGCTTTCTTT
CDR3 protein: CASSTRTDLRTEAFF
CDR3 length: 15
D gene: -
J gene: TRBJ1-1
V gene: TRBV7-6
clone size: -

CDR3 DNA: TGTGCCAGCAGCCAAGATTCCCGAGGCACGCAGTATTTT
CDR3 protein: CASSQDSRGTQYF
CDR3 length: 13
D gene: -
J gene: TRBJ2-3
V gene: TRBV3-1/TRBV3-2
clone size: -

CDR3 DNA: TGTGCCAGCAGCCAAGAATGGGACAGCAAAAATTCACCCCTCCACTTT
CDR3 protein: CASSQEWDSKNSPLHF
CDR3 length: 16
D gene: TRBD1
J gene: TRBJ1-6
V gene: TRBV3-1/TRBV3-2
clone size: few

CDR3 DNA: TGTGCCAGCAGTTTCGGTGGCAATCAGCCCCAGCATTTT
CDR3 protein: CASSFGGNQPQHF
CDR3 length: 13
D gene: -
J gene: TRBJ1-5
V gene: TRBV27
clone size: -

CDR3 DNA: TGTGCCAGCAGCCAAGAGTCCAGGGGGGCCACAGATACGCAGTATTTT
CDR3 protein: CASSQESRGATDTQYF
CDR3 length: 16
D gene: -
J gene: TRBJ2-3
V gene: TRBV3-1/TRBV3-2
clone size: -

CDR3 DNA: TGTGCCAGCAGCGTAGGACAAGTTAATCAGCCCCAGCATTTT
CDR3 protein: CASSVGQVNQPQHF
CDR3 length: 14
D gene: -
J gene: TRBJ1-5
V gene: TRBV9
clone size: -

CDR3 DNA: TGCGCCAGCAGCTTGGGCACAGTTCCCTACAATGAGCAGTTCTTC
CDR3 protein: CASSLGTVPYNEQFF
CDR3 length: 15
D gene: -
J gene: TRBJ2-1
V gene: TRBV5-1
clone size: once

CDR3 DNA: TGTGCCAGCAGCGTAGTAGGAGATAATTCACCCCTCCACTTT
CDR3 protein: CASSVVGDNSPLHF
CDR3 length: 14
D gene: -
J gene: TRBJ1-6
V gene: TRBV9
clone size: -

CDR3 DNA: TGCGCCAGCAGCGCGGACAACCAAGAGACCCAGTACTTC
CDR3 protein: CASSADNQETQYF
CDR3 length: 13
D gene: -
J gene: TRBJ2-5
V gene: TRBV5-1
clone size: -

CDR3 DNA: TGTGCCAGCAGCGCGCCTCAGACAGGGAACACCGGGGAGCTGTTTTTT
CDR3 protein: CASSAPQTGNTGELFF
CDR3 length: 16
D gene: -
J gene: TRBJ2-2
V gene: TRBV5-6
clone size: -

CDR3 DNA: TGTGCCAGCATACAGGTCCGGGGGGTACTTGAGCAGTTCTTC
CDR3 protein: CASIQVRGVLEQFF
CDR3 length: 14
D gene: TRBD2
J gene: TRBJ2-1
V gene: TRBV6-5
clone size: -

CDR3 DNA: TGTGCCAGCAGTGCACTAGCGGGGGGCCACAATGAGCAGTTCTTC
CDR3 protein: CASSALAGGHNEQFF
CDR3 length: 15
D gene: TRBD2
J gene: TRBJ2-1
V gene: TRBV2
clone size: -

CDR3 DNA: TGTGCCAGCAGGGGACTAGCGGGCACAGATACGCAGTATTTT
CDR3 protein: CASRGLAGTDTQYF
CDR3 length: 14
D gene: TRBD2
J gene: TRBJ2-3
V gene: TRBV2
clone size: -

CDR3 DNA: TGTGCCAGCAGACCACTAGCGGGGGGGCCACAAGATACGCAGTATTTT
CDR3 protein: CASRPLAGGPQDTQYF
CDR3 length: 16
D gene: TRBD2
J gene: TRBJ2-3
V gene: TRBV27
clone size: few

CDR3 DNA: TGCGCCAGCAGCCAACCACGGCGGGCGTCGTACAATGAGCAGTTCTTC
CDR3 protein: CASSQPRRASYNEQFF
CDR3 length: 16
D gene: -
J gene: TRBJ2-1
V gene: TRBV4-1
clone size: few

CDR3 DNA: TGTGCCAGCCGACGACAGGGAAATTTTGGCTACACCTTC
CDR3 protein: CASRRQGNFGYTF
CDR3 length: 13
D gene: TRBD1
J gene: TRBJ1-2
V gene: TRBV2
clone size: -

CDR3 DNA: TGTGCCAGCAGACAGGGGTTCCGAGAGACCCAGTACTTC
CDR3 protein: CASRQGFRETQYF
CDR3 length: 13
D gene: TRBD1
J gene: TRBJ2-5
V gene: TRBV12-3/TRBV12-4
clone size: -

CDR3 DNA: TGCGCCAGCAGCGCAATAGGGACAGGGATCCCCGGGGAGCTGTTTTTT
CDR3 protein: CASSAIGTGIPGELFF
CDR3 length: 16
D gene: TRBD1
J gene: TRBJ2-2
V gene: TRBV5-1
clone size: few

CDR3 DNA: TGTGCCAGCAGTTCAGCGGGGGGGCCCTACGAGCAGTACTTC
CDR3 protein: CASSSAGGPYEQYF
CDR3 length: 14
D gene: TRBD2
J gene: TRBJ2-7
V gene: TRBV6-6
clone size: -

CDR3 DNA: TGTGCCAGCAGTTTGGGACAGGGGAGTGAAAAACTGTTTTTT
CDR3 protein: CASSLGQGSEKLFF
CDR3 length: 14
D gene: TRBD1
J gene: TRBJ1-4
V gene: TRBV6-6
clone size: -

CDR3 DNA: TGTGCCAGTAGTTGGAAAGCGGTGGAGCGGGGGGGCTTCTATGAGCAGTTCTTC
CDR3 protein: CASSWKAVERGGFYEQFF
CDR3 length: 18
D gene: TRBD2
J gene: TRBJ2-1
V gene: TRBV19
clone size: -

CDR3 DNA: TGTGCCAGCAGTTACTCTTCAGGAACAGATACGCAGTATTTT
CDR3 protein: CASSYSSGTDTQYF
CDR3 length: 14
D gene: -
J gene: TRBJ2-3
V gene: TRBV6-5
clone size: -

CDR3 DNA: TGTGCCAGCAGCGTTTCCAGGGGGGGCACAGATACGCAGTATTTT
CDR3 protein: CASSVSRGGTDTQYF
CDR3 length: 15
D gene: -
J gene: TRBJ2-3
V gene: TRBV9
clone size: -

CDR3 DNA: TGTGCCAGCAGTGCGTTCCGGGCCGGGAGCTACAATGAGCAGTTCTTC
CDR3 protein: CASSAFRAGSYNEQFF
CDR3 length: 16
D gene: -
J gene: TRBJ2-1
V gene: TRBV6-1
clone size: -

CDR3 DNA: TGCGCCAGCAGTCCGGGACAGGCCATCTCTGGAAACACCATATATTTT
CDR3 protein: CASSPGQAISGNTIYF
CDR3 length: 16
D gene: TRBD1
J gene: TRBJ1-3
V gene: TRBV5-1
clone size: -

CDR3 DNA: TGCGCCAGCAGTAAAGCGGGGACTTGCACAGATACGCAGTATTTT
CDR3 protein: CASSKAGTCTDTQYF
CDR3 length: 15
D gene: TRBD2
J gene: TRBJ2-3
V gene: TRBV10-1
clone size: -

CDR3 DNA: TGTGCCAGCTCACTCGGACTAGATGAGACCCAGTACTTC
CDR3 protein: CASSLGLDETQYF
CDR3 length: 13
D gene: TRBD2
J gene: TRBJ2-5
V gene: TRBV18
clone size: -

CDR3 DNA: TGCGCCAGCAGCCAAGACGAACTCTCTGGGGCCAACGTCCTGACTTTC
CDR3 protein: CASSQDELSGANVLTF
CDR3 length: 16
D gene: -
J gene: TRBJ2-6
V gene: TRBV4-1
clone size: -

CDR3 DNA: TGTGCCAGCAGCTTTGGGGAGGCAACTAATGAAAAACTGTTTTTT
CDR3 protein: CASSFGEATNEKLFF
CDR3 length: 15
D gene: -
J gene: TRBJ1-4
V gene: TRBV13
clone size: -

CDR3 DNA: TGTGCCAGTAGTATCGGGCTGAGGGGGCGCCGTGGGAACACTGAAGCTTTCTTT
CDR3 protein: CASSIGLRGRRGNTEAFF
CDR3 length: 18
D gene: TRBD1
J gene: TRBJ1-1
V gene: TRBV19
clone size: few

CDR3 DNA: TGTGCCAGTAGCCCCCGGGACTTCCTCTACACTGAAGCTTTCTTT
CDR3 protein: CASSPRDFLYTEAFF
CDR3 length: 15
D gene: -
J gene: TRBJ1-1
V gene: TRBV19
clone size: few

CDR3 DNA: TGTGCCATCAGTGAGCCCGCCAGCTCCTACAATGAGCAGTTCTTC
CDR3 protein: CAISEPASSYNEQFF
CDR3 length: 15
D gene: -
J gene: TRBJ2-1
V gene: TRBV10-3
clone size: -

CDR3 DNA: TGTGCCAGCAGCCAGACATATCCAGGGGATGGCTACACCTTC
CDR3 protein: CASSQTYPGDGYTF
CDR3 length: 14
D gene: -
J gene: TRBJ1-2
V gene: TRBV3-1/TRBV3-2
clone size: -

CDR3 DNA: TGTGCCGGGCGGGGACAGAGCACAGATACGCAGTATTTT
CDR3 protein: CAGRGQSTDTQYF
CDR3 length: 13
D gene: -
J gene: TRBJ2-3
V gene: TRBV19
clone size: -

CDR3 DNA: TGTGCCAGCAGCGTAGCTGGAGGGGACTATGGCTACACCTTC
CDR3 protein: CASSVAGGDYGYTF
CDR3 length: 14
D gene: -
J gene: TRBJ1-2
V gene: TRBV9
clone size: -

CDR3 DNA: TGTGCCAGCAGCACCCAAGCGGGGCAAGGGGAGCAGTTCTTC
CDR3 protein: CASSTQAGQGEQFF
CDR3 length: 14
D gene: TRBD2
J gene: TRBJ2-1
V gene: TRBV9
clone size: -

CDR3 DNA: TGTGCCAGCAGATCGGACAGGGGGGGTGAAAAACTGTTTTTT
CDR3 protein: CASRSDRGGEKLFF
CDR3 length: 14
D gene: TRBD1
J gene: TRBJ1-4
V gene: TRBV28
clone size: few

CDR3 DNA: TGTGCCAGCAGCCCCGGGACAGACTACGAGCAGTACTTC
CDR3 protein: CASSPGTDYEQYF
CDR3 length: 13
D gene: TRBD1
J gene: TRBJ2-7
V gene: TRBV6-2/TRBV6-3
clone size: -

CDR3 DNA: TGTGCCAGCAGCCAAGATGAGGGGGATCAGCCCCAGCATTTT
CDR3 protein: CASSQDEGDQPQHF
CDR3 length: 14
D gene: -
J gene: TRBJ1-5
V gene: TRBV4-2
clone size: -